This T cell receptor (beta chain) appears in the sequencing data of a study of T-cell memory formation after mild COVID-19. The table lists this clonotype with a few counts. The CDR3 loop spans 14 amino acids. V was pared by 3 bases and J by 4 bases, with 16 bases between. Germline values: CDR1 DFQATT, CDR2 SNEGSKA (reference sequence). One entry per CDR3 protein results from TCRdb running MiXCR on the 5' RACE reads. The sample contains over 350,000 distinct CDR3 sequences, less than 25% of which appear only once. Material: PBMCs or a T cell subset sorted from them (not recorded which). The chain carries TRBV20-1 and TRBJ2-7; TRBD2 might be the D (6 bases). This receptor was obtained from an adult woman who had mild COVID-19 (a few samples of this study predate the infection). Cell type and time point are not known. The CDR3 nucleotides are TGCAGTGCTAGTAGGCAGGGAGGTCTTTACGAGCAGTACTTC. Translated: CSASRQGGLYEQYF.